A selection of T cell receptor beta chains follows, all from one sample in a study of T cell responses to AZD1222 COVID-19 vaccine. Clones were sequenced by immunoSEQ multiplex PCR, and TCRdb holds only the in-frame ones, with some missing. This sample has approximately 140,000 clones, with roughly 90% found just once. The material sequenced was peripheral blood, taken 28 days after the second AZD1222 dose. These receptors were taken from an adult who received the AZD1222 COVID-19 vaccine. CDR3s include the opening cysteine and the closing phenylalanine or tryptophan. Each record gives: J gene, V gene, D gene, clone size, CDR3 protein, CDR3 DNA. A D gene is named only where the DNA matches it firmly. Expanded clones get a size class; other rows say once, few or many, or leave the size out.

TRBJ1-2 TRBV6-5 . few CASSQIGSYGYTF TGTGCCAGCAGCCAAATCGGGAGCTATGGCTACACCTTC
TRBJ1-5 TRBV12-3/TRBV12-4 . . CASSTAEVQPQHF TGTGCCAGCAGTACTGCGGAGGTCCAGCCCCAGCATTTT
TRBJ2-5 TRBV25-1 . . CASTGWQETQYF TGTGCCAGCACAGGGTGGCAAGAGACCCAGTACTTC
TRBJ1-1 TRBV18 . . CASSPPGTLGTEAFF TGTGCCAGCTCACCACCTGGGACCTTGGGAACTGAAGCTTTCTTT
TRBJ2-1 TRBV27 . . CASSPSSTEQFF TGTGCCAGCAGTCCCTCTAGCACTGAGCAGTTCTTC
TRBJ2-7 TRBV7-9 TRBD2 . CASSSGLAGVDEQYF TGTGCCAGCAGCTCGGGACTAGCGGGAGTAGACGAGCAGTACTTC
TRBJ2-7 TRBV6-5 TRBD1 . CASRGTGGNEQYF TGTGCCAGCAGAGGTACAGGGGGCAACGAGCAGTACTTC
TRBJ2-7 TRBV10-1 TRBD1 . CASSSTGGIYEQYF TGCGCCAGCAGTTCCACAGGGGGAATCTACGAGCAGTACTTC
TRBJ1-2 TRBV19 . . CASSKGGYGYTF TGTGCCAGTAGTAAGGGTGGCTATGGCTACACCTTC
TRBJ2-3 TRBV6-5 . . CASSYRPLANTDTQYF TGTGCCAGCAGTTATAGGCCCCTAGCGAACACAGATACGCAGTATTTT
TRBJ2-5 TRBV19 TRBD1 . CASSIGGQGEETQYF TGTGCCAGTAGTATAGGGGGACAGGGAGAAGAGACCCAGTACTTC
TRBJ2-2 TRBV5-6 TRBD2 . CASSPGLAGGLNTGELFF TGTGCCAGCAGCCCCGGACTAGCGGGAGGGCTCAACACCGGGGAGCTGTTTTTT
TRBJ1-1 TRBV7-9 TRBD1 . CASSLVGGPANTEAFF TGTGCCAGCAGCTTAGTAGGGGGCCCCGCGAACACTGAAGCTTTCTTT
TRBJ2-1 TRBV7-8 TRBD2 . CASSPQGREEYNEQFF TGTGCCAGCAGCCCGCAAGGGCGGGAGGAATACAATGAGCAGTTCTTC
TRBJ1-1 TRBV19 TRBD1 once CASSIGTGDGNTEAFF TGTGCCAGTAGTATCGGGACAGGAGATGGGAACACTGAAGCTTTCTTT
TRBJ2-1 TRBV15 TRBD2 . CATSRSGRGVNEQFF TGTGCCACCAGCAGGAGCGGGAGAGGGGTGAATGAGCAGTTCTTC
TRBJ1-2 TRBV2 . . CASSEGGGFGNGYTF TGTGCCAGCAGTGAAGGAGGGGGATTCGGGAATGGCTACACCTTC
TRBJ2-2 TRBV19 . . CASSITRGRVGSGELFF TGTGCCAGTAGTATCACCCGCGGGCGGGTTGGTTCCGGGGAGCTGTTTTTT
TRBJ1-1 TRBV19 . . CASSITENTEAFF TGTGCCAGTAGTATCACGGAGAACACTGAAGCTTTCTTT
TRBJ1-2 TRBV29-1 . few CSVDAGRGGYTF TGCAGCGTTGATGCCGGACGCGGGGGCTACACCTTC
TRBJ2-3 TRBV11-2 TRBD2 once CASSPWTSGGTDTQYF TGTGCCAGCAGCCCTTGGACTAGCGGGGGCACAGATACGCAGTATTTT
TRBJ2-1 TRBV7-8 . . CASSLGKSDWNEQFF TGTGCCAGCAGCTTAGGGAAAAGCGATTGGAATGAGCAGTTCTTC
TRBJ1-2 TRBV3-1/TRBV3-2 . . CASSQVTGFGVEGYTF TGTGCCAGCAGCCAAGTGACCGGGTTCGGGGTGGAAGGCTACACCTTC
TRBJ1-1 TRBV7-9 . . CASRKGQGNTEAFF TGTGCCAGCAGGAAGGGGCAGGGGAACACTGAAGCTTTCTTT
TRBJ2-1 TRBV15 . . CATSRDRGYNEQFF TGTGCCACCAGCAGAGATAGGGGATACAATGAGCAGTTCTTC
TRBJ1-1 TRBV2 . few CASSARAGNTEAFF TGTGCCAGCAGCGCACGTGCAGGGAACACTGAAGCTTTCTTT
TRBJ2-7 TRBV5-1 TRBD1 . CASSQRTGEVWSSYEQYF TGCGCCAGCAGCCAAAGGACAGGGGAAGTTTGGAGCTCCTACGAGCAGTACTTC
TRBJ2-4 TRBV5-1 TRBD1 . CASSLGDRASIQYF TGCGCCAGCAGCTTGGGGGACAGGGCAAGCATTCAGTACTTC
TRBJ1-1 TRBV14 . . CASSYTREGGTEAFF TGTGCCAGCAGCTATACCCGGGAGGGGGGAACTGAAGCTTTCTTT
TRBJ2-7 TRBV18 . . CASSPPGEAGTPYEQYF TGTGCCAGCTCACCACCCGGGGAGGCGGGCACCCCCTACGAGCAGTACTTC
TRBJ2-1 TRBV5-4 TRBD1 . CASSFGQGVYNEQFF TGTGCCAGCAGCTTCGGACAGGGGGTCTACAATGAGCAGTTCTTC
TRBJ1-1 TRBV3-1/TRBV3-2 . . CASRSNTEAFF TGTGCCAGCAGATCGAACACTGAAGCTTTCTTT
TRBJ2-2 TRBV7-9 . . CASSLTPGKDTGELFF TGTGCCAGCAGCTTAACTCCAGGGAAGGACACCGGGGAGCTGTTTTTT
TRBJ2-1 TRBV12-3/TRBV12-4 . . CASSLAGKNEQFF TGTGCCAGCAGTTTAGCGGGTAAGAATGAGCAGTTCTTC
TRBJ2-7 TRBV19 TRBD1 . CASSRGTGTYEQYF TGTGCCAGTAGTAGAGGGACAGGGACCTACGAGCAGTACTTC
TRBJ2-7 TRBV18 TRBD1 . CASSPGTGGYEQYF TGTGCCAGCTCACCAGGGACAGGGGGCTACGAGCAGTACTTC
TRBJ2-7 TRBV2 . few CASSGYEQYF TGTGCCAGCAGTGGGTACGAGCAGTACTTC
TRBJ2-1 TRBV6-5 . . CASSWAGGLTNEQFF TGTGCCAGCAGCTGGGCAGGGGGGCTTACCAATGAGCAGTTCTTC
TRBJ1-1 TRBV5-1 . . CASSLEGGNTEAFF TGCGCCAGCAGCCTAGAGGGGGGGAACACTGAAGCTTTCTTT
TRBJ2-5 TRBV5-6 . . CASSSIRLSRETQYF TGTGCCAGCAGCTCTATCCGGTTATCACGGGAGACCCAGTACTTC
TRBJ1-1 TRBV3-1/TRBV3-2 . . CASSTPRRGAGTEAFF TGTGCCAGCAGTACCCCCCGGAGGGGGGCTGGTACTGAAGCTTTCTTT
TRBJ1-5 TRBV19 . . CASSMIGGGAGRHQPQHF TGTGCCAGTAGTATGATTGGTGGTGGGGCAGGGAGGCATCAGCCCCAGCATTTT
TRBJ1-2 TRBV7-2 . . CASSLGAPRNYGYTF TGTGCCAGCAGCTTAGGGGCCCCTAGGAACTATGGCTACACCTTC
TRBJ2-3 TRBV7-8 TRBD2 . CASSRVAGGPVDTQYF TGTGCCAGCAGCCGGGTGGCGGGAGGGCCTGTAGATACGCAGTATTTT
TRBJ1-1 TRBV19 . . CASSIGPRDTEAFF TGTGCCAGTAGTATAGGGCCCAGGGACACTGAAGCTTTCTTT
TRBJ2-1 TRBV29-1 . . CSVDLLYKQFF TGCAGCGTTGATTTACTTTATAAGCAGTTCTTC
TRBJ1-6 TRBV12-3/TRBV12-4 . . CASSGLYNSPLHF TGTGCCAGCAGCGGACTGTATAATTCACCCCTCCACTTT
TRBJ1-1 TRBV6-5 . . CASRVQGNTEAFF TGTGCCAGCAGGGTACAGGGGAACACTGAAGCTTTCTTT
TRBJ1-5 TRBV6-6 TRBD1 . CASSSGGIGQPQHF TGTGCCAGCAGTTCAGGGGGGATCGGGCAGCCCCAGCATTTT
TRBJ2-1 TRBV14 . . CASSQGAGVEQFF TGTGCCAGCAGCCAAGGGGCAGGGGTAGAGCAGTTCTTC
TRBJ1-6 TRBV27 TRBD1 . CASSTGTASYNSPLHF TGTGCCAGCAGCACAGGGACAGCCTCCTATAATTCACCCCTCCACTTT
TRBJ2-1 TRBV5-4 TRBD2 once CASSLGTSGSQGEQFF TGTGCCAGCAGCCTGGGGACTAGCGGGAGCCAAGGAGAGCAGTTCTTC
TRBJ1-2 TRBV18 . . CASSPETANYGYTF TGTGCCAGCTCACCGGAGACAGCTAACTATGGCTACACCTTC
TRBJ1-1 TRBV29-1 . . CSVAASRNTEAFF TGCAGCGTAGCTGCTAGTCGTAACACTGAAGCTTTCTTT
TRBJ2-3 TRBV29-1 TRBD1 . CSAWGQGRDTQYF TGCAGCGCCTGGGGACAGGGAAGAGATACGCAGTATTTT